This T cell receptor beta chain was sequenced during a study of vaccination and CD4 T cells after COVID-19. Study summary: Each person enrolled got two BNT162b2 or mRNA-1273 vaccine doses. Culture controls were given either a CEFX pool, an HIV-1 Nef pool, or no peptide. Cells were stimulated with overlapping spike peptides from SARS-CoV-2, HCoV-NL63, HCoV-OC43 and HCoV-229E.

Trimming shortened V by 5 bases and J by 8 bases, and 15 bases separated the two germline ends. The CDR3 is 13 amino acids. Germline-derived CDR1 and CDR2 are MNHNS and SASEGT. Sequencing of the DNA from cultured CD4+ T cells was carried out with the Oncomine TCR Beta short-read assay. MiXCR was run by TCRdb on the PCR reads, yielding one entry per CDR3 protein. The sample carries about 10,000 distinct CDR3 sequences, 30% to 35% recorded once. This clonotype was seen a handful of times. As yet, its antigen is unknown. Specified treatment: roughly 11-day PBMC culture with coronavirus spike peptide pools or control peptides (ViraFEST assay). Before the COVID-19 pandemic (2011-2018), CD4+ T cells were obtained from the unexposed donor.

Material for sequencing was CD4+ T cells from blood, cultured in vitro. The receptor comes from a human donor in good health. The chain employs TRBV6-1 and TRBJ1-2; D gene unclear. Written as DNA, the CDR3 is TGTGCCAGCAGTATGGGCGCTCAAGGCGGCTACACCTTC. Translating it yields CASSMGAQGGYTF.